The 25 T cell receptor beta chains given below trace back to one sample, sequenced in a study of beta chain features in type 1 diabetes. The entirety of the isolated RNA underwent reverse transcription, so expressed TCRB transcripts were sequenced. Using immunoSEQ multiplex PCR, the repertoire was profiled, and TCRdb retains in-frame clones only, with some absent. The table has some 270,000 clones, 11% seen once. Study-level points and caveats: Patients with Type 1 diabetes showed moderately but significantly shorter TCRB CDR3s in all four CD4+ subsets.

Antigens of these TCRs are unknown. The sequencing input was naive CD4+ T cells from blood. Source of these receptors: a man younger than 45 with type 1 diabetes.

This clone was found a few times. The V call is TRBV5-6, the J call TRBJ1-5; D uncertain. The germline V gene has CDR1 SGHDT and CDR2 YYEEEE. This CDR3 contains 12 residues. Deletions cut 2 bases from V and 6 bases from J, with 6 bases between. The DNA of the CDR3 is TGTGCCAGCAGCTTTCCGTTTCAGCCCCAGCATTTT. This gives the protein CASSFPFQPQHF.

The chain recombines TRBV7-9 with TRBJ2-3, with 10 bases that match TRBD1. V shed 1 base, J shed 7 bases, and the junction held 2 bases outside the gene matches. CDR1 is SEHNR, CDR2 FQNEAQ, per germline (reference sequence). The CDR3 spans 14 residues. The CDR3 protein is CASSLVGQGYTQYF. The CDR3 DNA follows: TGTGCCAGCAGCTTAGTGGGACAGGGGTATACGCAGTATTTT. Supplemented by reference TRBV7-9 and TRBJ2-3, the full variable domain reads DTGVSQNPRHKITKRGQNVTFRCDPISEHNRLYWYRQTLGQGPEFLTYFQNEAQLEKSRLLSDRFSAERPKGSFSTLEIQRTEQGDSAMYLCASSLVGQGYTQYFGPGTRLTVL.

This clone has only a few counts. The V call is TRBV28, the J call TRBJ2-7; tentative D call: TRBD1 (6 bases). V was clipped by 4 bases and J by 6 bases, with 10 bases between them. CDR1 MDHEN and CDR2 SYDVKM come from the germline V gene. The CDR3 consists of 12 residues. DNA of the CDR3: TGTGCCAGCAGTTCGCAGGGGAGCGAGCAGTACTTC. This gives the protein CASSSQGSEQYF.

This chain connects TRBV7-9 to TRBJ1-6; a possible D gene is TRBD1 (5 bases). The germline V and J ends were trimmed by 4 bases and 7 bases, with 14 bases remaining between them. This CDR3 is 15 amino acids long. Germline loops: CDR1 SEHNR, CDR2 FQNEAQ (reference sequence). The CDR3 nucleotides are TGTGCCAGCAGCTCGTTCCCGGCAGGGAATTCACCCCTCCACTTT. It codes for CASSSFPAGNSPLHF.

This clone was counted only a few times. The chain joins TRBV5-6 to TRBJ1-2; 12 bases match TRBD1. The germline CDR1 and CDR2 sequences are SGHDT and YYEEEE. J was trimmed by 8 bases and V by 4 bases; bases with no gene match: 0. The CDR3 spans 12 residues. CDR3 in amino acids: CASSGTGGGYTF. The CDR3 nucleotides read TGTGCCAGCAGCGGGACAGGGGGCGGCTACACCTTC.

There are a few counts of this clone. The rearrangement uses TRBV19 and TRBJ1-2; D is ambiguous. The CDR3 totals 14 residues. Trimming removed 5 bases at V and 2 bases at J, with 12 bases between. Germline lookup yields CDR1 LNHDA and CDR2 SQIVND (reference sequence). The CDR3: CASSAGGRNYGYTF. For the CDR3, the DNA is TGTGCCAGTAGTGCTGGAGGACGGAACTATGGCTACACCTTC.

The V gene is TRBV5-6, the J gene TRBJ2-3; tentative D call: TRBD1 (6 bases). Germline V gene data show CDR1 as SGHDT and CDR2 as YYEEEE. The CDR3 runs to 15 residues. Trimming cost V 2 bases and J 3 bases, with 13 bases left between them. CDR3 DNA: TGTGCCAGCAGCTTTTTGGGGGCGCAAACAGATACGCAGTATTTT. Protein sequence: CASSFLGAQTDTQYF. The full variable domain, its missing parts supplied by reference TRBV5-6 and TRBJ2-3, is DAGVTQSPTHLIKTRGQQVTLRCSPKSGHDTVSWYQQALGQGPQFIFQYYEEEERQRGNFPDRFSGHQFPNYSSELNVNALLLGDSALYLCASSFLGAQTDTQYFGPGTRLTVL.

J is TRBJ1-1 and V is TRBV7-6, with D perhaps TRBD1 (6 bases). V shed 10 bases and J shed 8 bases, with 26 bases lying between them. The CDR3 contains 15 residues. CDR1 is SGHVS and CDR2 is FNYEAQ in the germline V gene. CDR3 sequence reads: CATNRVLGTNWEAFF. In DNA form, the CDR3 reads TGTGCCACGAACAGGGTTTTGGGAACGAACTGGGAAGCTTTCTTT.

This clone has more than one count but fewer than ten. The CDR3 DNA reads TGTGCCAGCAGCGTAGCCCCGGGACAGGGAGATGAAAAACTGTTTTTT. This sequence encodes CASSVAPGQGDEKLFF. The gene calls are TRBV9 and TRBJ1-4; 9 bases map to TRBD1. CDR3 size: 16 residues. CDR1 and CDR2 (germline): SGDLS, YYNGEE. V lost 0 bases to trimming and J lost 6 bases; unmatched junction nucleotides: 6.

The chain couples TRBV7-9 to TRBJ1-2; D call uncertain. Trimming removed 2 bases at V and 2 bases at J, with 6 bases between. CDR1 is SEHNR, CDR2 FQNEAQ, per germline (reference sequence). The CDR3 spans 13 residues. The CDR3 coding sequence is TGTGCCAGCAGCTTAACAGAGAACTATGGCTACACCTTC. This sequence encodes CASSLTENYGYTF. Filled out from reference TRBV7-9 and TRBJ1-2, the complete variable domain reads DTGVSQNPRHKITKRGQNVTFRCDPISEHNRLYWYRQTLGQGPEFLTYFQNEAQLEKSRLLSDRFSAERPKGSFSTLEIQRTEQGDSAMYLCASSLTENYGYTFGSGTRLTVV.

The chain carries TRBV7-2 and TRBJ2-1, with TRBD2 matching over 11 bases. V lost 3 bases, J lost 7 bases, and 5 bases stayed unmatched. The CDR3 loop spans 15 amino acids. The germline CDR1 and CDR2 sequences are SGHTA and FQGNSA. CDR3 protein: CASSFSGGAGNEQFF. The CDR3 DNA follows: TGTGCCAGCAGCTTTAGCGGGGGGGCCGGGAATGAGCAGTTCTTC.

This clone was counted a few times. The J gene is TRBJ1-5, the V gene TRBV5-6; D is possibly TRBD1 (6 bases). The germline CDR1 and CDR2 sequences are SGHDT and YYEEEE. Deletions cut 0 bases from V and 6 bases from J, with 10 bases between. CDR3 length equals 14 residues. The CDR3 sequence: CASSLVGAGQPQHF. In DNA, the CDR3 is TGTGCCAGCAGCTTGGTGGGGGCGGGTCAGCCCCAGCATTTT.

The CDR3 is CASTVAGFTDTQYF. DNA for the CDR3: TGTGCCAGCACCGTAGCGGGATTCACAGATACGCAGTATTTT. This chain links TRBV11-2 with TRBJ2-3; 8 positions match TRBD2. The CDR3 spans 14 residues. The germline V gene has CDR1 SGHAT and CDR2 FQNNGV. The ends lost 7 bases at V and 2 bases at J; junction bases unmatched: 5.

The chain combines TRBV13 with TRBJ2-3; a possible D gene is TRBD1 (6 bases). Germline CDR1 and CDR2: PRHDT and FYEKMQ (reference sequence). This CDR3 region has 14 residues. Trimming removed 3 bases from V and 5 bases from J, with 12 bases in between. The CDR3 region has the DNA TGTGCCAGCAGCTTCGCAGGGGCCGGAGATACGCAGTATTTT. Translating it yields CASSFAGAGDTQYF.

In its sample, this clone was seen a few times. This sequence joins TRBV4-2 and TRBJ2-5; 12 nucleotides agree with TRBD2. After removal of 4 bases from V and 0 bases from J, the junction contained 6 bases not matched to a gene. The CDR3 is made up of 17 amino acids. In germline, CDR1 is LGHNA, CDR2 YNFKEQ. CDR3 sequence: CASSRPWTSGNQETQYF. The CDR3 nucleotides read TGTGCCAGCAGCCGGCCCTGGACTAGCGGGAACCAAGAGACCCAGTACTTC.

This chain joins TRBV9 and TRBJ2-3; TRBD2 matches at 10 bases. V shed 0 bases, J shed 2 bases, and the junction held 9 bases outside the gene matches. CDR1 SGDLS and CDR2 YYNGEE come from the germline V gene. There are 18 residues in the CDR3. In DNA form, the CDR3 reads TGTGCCAGCAGCGTAGGATCTAGCGGGGGAAAATACACAGATACGCAGTATTTT. Its protein is CASSVGSSGGKYTDTQYF.

The CDR3 nucleotides are TGTGCCAGCAGTGGACAGGGCTACGAGCAGTACTTC. As protein: CASSGQGYEQYF. The chain has TRBV25-1 and TRBJ2-7; 7 bases match TRBD1. CDR1 is MGHDK and CDR2 is SYGVNS in the germline V gene. V was pared by 4 bases and J by 3 bases, with 0 bases of the junction left unmatched. CDR3 length: 12 residues.

V usage is TRBV19 and J usage is TRBJ1-1; no definite D call. Germline V lookup: CDR1 LNHDA, CDR2 SQIVND (reference sequence). The CDR3 length is 13 residues. Trimming stripped 7 bases from V and 2 bases from J, with 11 bases between. The CDR3 here is CASIERINTEAFF. In DNA form, the CDR3 reads TGTGCCAGTATTGAGCGGATAAACACTGAAGCTTTCTTT.

V gene TRBV4-1 combines with J gene TRBJ2-3; possibly TRBD2 for D (6 bases). Germline V gene data show CDR1 as MGHRA and CDR2 as YSYEKL. CDR3 size: 14 residues. Trimming removed 5 bases at V and 3 bases at J, with 12 bases between. CDR3 in amino acids: CASSDTSRTDTQYF. The CDR3 nucleotides are TGCGCCAGCAGCGACACTAGCAGAACAGATACGCAGTATTTT.

This clone was seen a few times. The gene calls are TRBV14 and TRBJ2-1; 7 bases fit TRBD2. The CDR3 runs 17 residues. V was pared by 1 base and J by 7 bases, with 13 bases of the junction left unmatched. CDR1 SGHDN and CDR2 FVKESK come from the germline V gene. The DNA of the CDR3 is TGTGCCAGCAGCCAAGGGAAGTTGCGGGGGTTGTTGAATGAGCAGTTCTTC. Protein: CASSQGKLRGLLNEQFF.

The rearrangement joins TRBV30 to TRBJ2-7; a possible D gene is TRBD1 (6 bases). V gave up 2 bases and J gave up 2 bases, with 16 bases separating them. This CDR3 contains 15 residues. Germline lookup yields CDR1 GTSNPN and CDR2 SVGIG (reference sequence). The CDR3 here is CAWSSSGHSTYEQYF. DNA for the CDR3: TGTGCCTGGAGTTCCTCGGGACACAGTACCTACGAGCAGTACTTC.

A few counts support this clone. The chain carries TRBV30 and TRBJ1-1; D not resolved. The CDR3 covers 12 residues. Trimming took off 0 bases at V and 4 bases at J, with 6 bases between the two ends. The germline V gene encodes CDR1 GTSNPN and CDR2 SVGIG (reference sequence). For the CDR3, the DNA is TGTGCCTGGAGTGTCGATAGCACTGAAGCTTTCTTT. It codes for CAWSVDSTEAFF.

This clone was picked up a small number of times. This chain links TRBV5-1 with TRBJ2-7; the match to TRBD1 covers 9 bases. The CDR3 length is 16 residues. After removal of 4 bases from V and 4 bases from J, the junction contained 12 bases not matched to a gene. Germline V gene data show CDR1 as SGHRS and CDR2 as YFSETQ. The DNA for the CDR3 is TGCGCCAGCAGCCCGGGACAGGGAAGTTTTGGATACGAGCAGTACTTC. It encodes CASSPGQGSFGYEQYF. Full variable domain (missing parts from reference TRBV5-1 and TRBJ2-7): KAGVTQTPRYLIKTRGQQVTLSCSPISGHRSVSWYQQTPGQGLQFLFEYFSETQRNKGNFPGRFSGRQFSNSRSEMNVSTLELGDSALYLCASSPGQGSFGYEQYFGPGTRLTVT.

V gene TRBV11-3 combines with J gene TRBJ2-2; TRBD2 matches 7 bases. Germline V gene sequence: CDR1 SGHNT, CDR2 YENEEA. This CDR3 region has 16 residues. After removal of 4 bases from V and 4 bases from J, the junction contained 9 bases not matched to a gene. CDR3 DNA sequence: TGTGCCAGCAGCTCGGGGGGACTGGTGGGCACCGGGGAGCTGTTTTTT. It translates to CASSSGGLVGTGELFF. The entire variable domain, with the rest obtained from reference TRBV11-3 and TRBJ2-2, is as follows: EAGVVQSPRYKIIEKKQPVAFWCNPISGHNTLYWYLQNLGQGPELLIRYENEEAVDDSQLPKDRFSAERLKGVDSTLKIQPAELGDSAVYLCASSSGGLVGTGELFFGEGSRLTVL.

The rearrangement links TRBV30 to TRBJ1-6; a weak D match, TRBD1 (6 bases). CDR3 length equals 14 residues. Between the trimmed V and J ends, which lost 5 bases and 13 bases, there was a span of 21 bases. CDR1 is GTSNPN and CDR2 is SVGIG in the germline V gene (reference sequence). The CDR3 nucleotides are TGTGCCTGGCAAAGTGGGGACACCCTATTCCCCCTCCACTTT. Translation: CAWQSGDTLFPLHF. The full variable domain, completed using reference TRBV30 and TRBJ1-6, is SQTIHQWPATLVQPVGSPLSLECTVEGTSNPNLYWYRQAAGRGLQLLFYSVGIGQISSEVPQNLSASRPQDRQFILSSKKLLLSDSGFYLCAWQSGDTLFPLHFGNGTRLTVT.